These T cell receptor beta chains were read from a single sample in a study of blood T cell repertoires in COVID-19. Sequencing used immunoSEQ multiplex PCR; TCRdb keeps in-frame clones, though not all of them. This sample has roughly 110,000 clones, with around nine tenths found just once. What was sequenced was peripheral blood. These receptors originate from a man aged 40-49 years with acute or convalescent COVID-19. The CDR3 runs from the conserved cysteine through the conserved F or W. D genes are given only for firm matches. For some rows the clone size is stated as once, few or many, or as a class when expanded; others skip it.

D	size	V	J	CDR3	DNA
TRBD1	-	TRBV10-3	TRBJ1-3	CAISEPGQFFSGNTIYF	TGTGCCATCAGTGAACCGGGACAGTTTTTCTCTGGAAACACCATATATTTT
-	-	TRBV12-3/TRBV12-4	TRBJ1-2	CASKRLNNYGYTF	TGTGCCAGCAAGCGATTGAATAACTATGGCTACACCTTC
-	-	TRBV5-8	TRBJ1-5	CASSLGLTGRANQPQHF	TGTGCCAGCAGCTTGGGGTTGACGGGCAGGGCCAATCAGCCCCAGCATTTT
TRBD1	-	TRBV12-3/TRBV12-4	TRBJ1-5	CASTGQGRQPQHF	TGTGCCAGCACTGGACAGGGGAGGCAGCCCCAGCATTTT
-	-	TRBV6-6	TRBJ1-1	CASRGDYAEAFF	TGTGCCAGCAGAGGGGATTACGCTGAAGCTTTCTTT
-	-	TRBV7-2	TRBJ2-7	CASSLSHSLTGSYEQYF	TGTGCCAGCAGCTTAAGTCACAGTCTAACTGGATCCTACGAGCAGTACTTC
-	once	TRBV7-9	TRBJ2-4	CASTGGNIQYF	TGTGCCAGCACCGGAGGAAACATTCAGTACTTC
-	few	TRBV11-2	TRBJ1-1	CASSRQNTEAFF	TGTGCCAGCAGCCGACAGAACACTGAAGCTTTCTTT
-	-	TRBV18	TRBJ1-2	CASSPNPGDGYTF	TGTGCCAGCTCACCCAACCCAGGGGATGGCTACACCTTC
-	-	TRBV30	TRBJ1-5	CACRQSNQPQHF	TGTGCCTGCAGGCAGAGCAATCAGCCCCAGCATTTT
-	-	TRBV19	TRBJ1-1	CASSSRGDLNTEAFF	TGTGCCAGTAGTTCCCGGGGGGACCTGAACACTGAAGCTTTCTTT
-	-	TRBV19	TRBJ1-4	CASSILRATNEKLFF	TGTGCCAGTAGTATCTTACGAGCAACTAATGAAAAACTGTTTTTT
-	-	TRBV20-1	TRBJ1-3	CSASGGAGDTIYF	TGCAGTGCTAGTGGCGGGGCTGGAGACACCATATATTTT
-	-	TRBV6-2/TRBV6-3	TRBJ1-2	CASSYHDRHQYYGYTF	TGTGCCAGCAGTTACCACGACAGGCACCAATACTATGGCTACACCTTC
TRBD1	-	TRBV3-1/TRBV3-2	TRBJ2-7	CASSPSGTGAEQYF	TGTGCCAGCAGCCCATCCGGGACAGGGGCCGAGCAGTACTTC
TRBD1	-	TRBV30	TRBJ2-7	CAWSLRDRVVNEQYF	TGTGCCTGGAGTCTCCGGGACAGGGTTGTCAACGAGCAGTACTTC
-	once	TRBV19	TRBJ2-7	CASSIDRGYEQYF	TGTGCCAGTAGTATAGATCGCGGATACGAGCAGTACTTC
-	-	TRBV7-3	TRBJ1-6	CASSLYGREASPLHF	TGTGCCAGCAGCTTATACGGGAGGGAGGCTTCACCCCTCCACTTT
-	-	TRBV2	TRBJ2-1	CASSERGPELAGEQFF	TGTGCCAGCAGTGAAAGAGGGCCGGAACTGGCGGGCGAGCAGTTCTTC
TRBD1	-	TRBV25-1	TRBJ1-5	CASSQSGTGYDQPQHF	TGTGCCAGCAGCCAATCCGGGACAGGGTATGATCAGCCCCAGCATTTT
TRBD2	-	TRBV15	TRBJ2-7	CATSRDFSGRYEQYF	TGTGCCACCAGCAGAGATTTCAGCGGGAGGTACGAGCAGTACTTC
-	once	TRBV27	TRBJ1-6	CASSSLDSEAPLHF	TGTGCCAGCAGTTCCCTGGACAGTGAGGCACCCCTCCACTTT
TRBD1	few	TRBV27	TRBJ1-1	CASKVGGGFTEAFF	TGTGCCAGCAAAGTAGGAGGGGGCTTTACTGAAGCTTTCTTT